One sample yielded the 20 T cell receptor beta chains listed below, sequenced in a study of T-cell reconstitution after alpha-beta-depleted transplantation in children. It was with unique molecular identifiers that the TCRbeta library was prepared. Using its own MiXCR run on the PCR reads, TCRdb lists one record per CDR3 protein. The sample includes about 200,000 distinct CDR3 sequences, roughly 8.1% of them seen just once. The specimen comprised PBMCs, mostly from graft donor cells, sampled 360 days after TCRalphabeta/CD19-depleted stem cell transplant. The receptors originated from a male patient aged 2 to 9 who had a stem cell transplant for acute myeloid leukemia, so the T cells may come from the graft donor.

Many counts were recorded for this clonotype. This chain connects TRBV29-1 to TRBJ1-1; D is perhaps TRBD1 (5 bases). This CDR3 has 13 residues. V was shortened by 6 bases and J by 5 bases, with 16 bases between the two germline ends. Germline lookup yields CDR1 SQVTM and CDR2 ANQGSEA. In nucleotides, the CDR3 is TGCAGCGTAGACGGACAAGTAGGGACTGAAGCTTTCTTT. Its protein product is CSVDGQVGTEAFF. The full variable domain, in which reference TRBV29-1 and TRBJ1-1 provide the parts outside the CDR3, is SAVISQKPSRDICQRGTSLTIQCQVDSQVTMMFWYRQQPGQSLTLIATANQGSEATYESGFVIDKFPISRPNLTFSTLTVSNMSPEDSSIYLCSVDGQVGTEAFFGQGTRLTVV.

This clonotype was detected ten times or more. V usage is TRBV29-1 and J usage is TRBJ2-1, with D perhaps matching TRBD2 (5 bases). Germline CDR1 is SQVTM and CDR2 is ANQGSEA. CDR3 length equals 12 residues. The V end lost 3 bases, the J end lost 4 bases, and 7 bases lay between the germline ends. CDR3: CSVDWEYNEQFF. CDR3 sequence (DNA): TGCAGCGTTGACTGGGAGTACAATGAGCAGTTCTTC.

This clonotype was observed a handful of times. V usage is TRBV18 and J usage is TRBJ1-1; 9 bases fit TRBD1. This CDR3 is built from 16 residues. V shed 3 bases, J shed 4 bases, and the junction held 9 bases outside the gene matches. Germline assignment: CDR1 KGHSH and CDR2 LQKENI. For the CDR3, the DNA is TGTGCCAGCTCACCTTACCGGGACAGGGTGGGCACTGAAGCTTTCTTT. This translates into CASSPYRDRVGTEAFF.

V gene TRBV5-1 combines with J gene TRBJ2-3; maybe TRBD1 (5 bases). V lost 4 bases, J lost 1 base, and 16 bases lay in between. The germline gives CDR1 SGHRS, CDR2 YFSETQ. This CDR3 comprises 16 residues. CDR3 amino acids: CASSLTAIVGTDTQYF. CDR3 bases: TGCGCCAGCAGCCTGACAGCGATCGTAGGCACAGATACGCAGTATTTT.

The sample holds a few counts of this clonotype. The chain couples TRBV7-2 to TRBJ2-3; D tentatively fits TRBD1 or TRBD2 (5 bases each). V was pared by 5 bases and J by 10 bases, with 16 bases between. Germline V gene data show CDR1 as SGHTA and CDR2 as FQGNSA. The CDR3 loop spans 13 amino acids. CDR3 in amino acids: CASSIRGPAPQYF. CDR3 DNA sequence: TGTGCCAGCAGCATCCGGGGCCCCGCTCCGCAGTATTTT.

V and J are TRBV5-1 and TRBJ2-1; 9 positions agree with TRBD1. CDR3 length: 15 residues. The V and J ends lost 4 bases and 2 bases, in that order; junction bases with no gene match: 4. Germline CDR1 reads SGHRS; CDR2 reads YFSETQ. The CDR3 loop reads CASSPTGGPYNEQFF. In DNA form, the CDR3 reads TGCGCCAGCAGCCCGACAGGGGGGCCCTACAATGAGCAGTTCTTC.

Ten or more counts support this clonotype. The chain has TRBV27 and TRBJ2-5; tentative D call: TRBD2 (6 bases). CDR3 length: 14 residues. The germline V gene encodes CDR1 MNHEY and CDR2 SMNVEV (reference sequence). V lost 4 bases and J 0 bases, leaving 9 bases between the germline ends. Here the CDR3 DNA reads TGTGCCAGCAGTTCCCTAGCGAACCAAGAGACCCAGTACTTC. It is translated as CASSSLANQETQYF.

This clonotype was observed a few times. The chain combines TRBV20-1 with TRBJ1-2, with 12 positions matching TRBD1. This CDR3 has 14 residues. Germline V gene sequence: CDR1 DFQATT, CDR2 SNEGSKA (reference sequence). Unmatched junction bases numbered 8, after V lost 4 bases and J lost 8 bases. CDR3 protein: CSAITGTGGAGYTF. The CDR3 DNA is TGCAGTGCTATTACCGGGACAGGGGGCGCGGGCTACACCTTC.

Ten or more counts support this clonotype. The V gene is TRBV5-5, the J gene TRBJ1-6, with TRBD1 identical over 9 bases. V shed 3 bases and J 8 bases; nucleotides not matched to a gene: 12. This CDR3 is built from 17 residues. Germline assignment: CDR1 SGHKS and CDR2 YYEKEE (reference sequence). CDR3 region: CASSSPIRDRVDSPLHF. In DNA form, the CDR3 reads TGTGCCAGCAGCTCTCCTATCCGGGACAGGGTGGATTCACCCCTCCACTTT.

The table lists this clonotype with a few counts. One base away lies a much larger clone, so this may be a sequencing read error. DNA for the CDR3: TGTGCCAGCAGCCGATCGGGCAATCAGCCCCAGCATTTT. This encodes CASSRSGNQPQHF. The chain carries TRBV5-6 and TRBJ1-5; unclear D gene. The V end was cut by 4 bases, the J end by 2 bases, with 7 bases between. The CDR3 is 13 amino acids. CDR1 SGHDT and CDR2 YYEEEE come from the germline V gene. Using reference TRBV5-6 and TRBJ1-5 for the parts outside the CDR3, the full variable domain is DAGVTQSPTHLIKTRGQQVTLRCSPKSGHDTVSWYQQALGQGPQFIFQYYEEEERQRGNFPDRFSGHQFPNYSSELNVNALLLGDSALYLCASSRSGNQPQHFGDGTRLSIL.

This clonotype was observed a few times. The gene calls are TRBV5-5 and TRBJ2-7; D call uncertain. CDR3 size: 12 residues. V shed 4 bases and J shed 3 bases, with 8 bases lying between them. Germline CDR1 SGHKS, CDR2 YYEKEE (reference sequence). CDR3 in amino acids: CASSTGHYEQYV. As DNA, the CDR3 is TGTGCCAGCAGCACCGGCCACTACGAGCAGTACGTC.

The gene calls are TRBV11-2 and TRBJ1-2; 7 nucleotides line up with TRBD1. V was pared by 4 bases and J by 0 bases, with 14 bases of the junction left unmatched. The CDR3 sequence is 18 residues long. CDR1 and CDR2 (germline): SGHAT, FQNNGV. The CDR3 DNA sequence: TGTGCCAGCAGCTCCCTGACAGGGAACAAAGGGGCTAACTATGGCTACACCTTC. Its protein is CASSSLTGNKGANYGYTF. Variable domain in full (rest from reference TRBV11-2 and TRBJ1-2): EAGVAQSPRYKIIEKRQSVAFWCNPISGHATLYWYQQILGQGPKLLIQFQNNGVVDDSQLPKDRFSAERLKGVDSTLKIQPAKLEDSAVYLCASSSLTGNKGANYGYTFGSGTRLTVV.

The table lists this clonotype with a few counts. The chain combines TRBV6-1 with TRBJ2-1, with TRBD1 as a possible D gene (6 bases). V lost 6 bases, J lost 0 bases, and 6 bases lay in between. Per germline, CDR1 MNHNS and CDR2 SASEGT. The CDR3 extends over 13 amino acids. The CDR3 protein is CASRGASYNEQFF. Written as DNA, the CDR3 is TGTGCCAGCAGGGGGGCCTCCTACAATGAGCAGTTCTTC.

The J gene is TRBJ2-3, the V gene TRBV11-3; no firm D call. The V and J ends lost 0 bases and 2 bases respectively, with 6 bases between them. The CDR3 runs 14 residues. Germline V gene lookup returns CDR1 SGHNT and CDR2 YENEEA. The CDR3 nucleotides read TGTGCCAGCAGCTTAGATTACACCACAGATACGCAGTATTTT. This gives the protein CASSLDYTTDTQYF.

On this clonotype itself: The junction departs from germline at one end; a sequencing error may be responsible. This chain connects TRBV7-7 to TRBJ2-7, with no clear D. The length of the CDR3 is 12 residues. Germline CDR1 reads SSHAT; CDR2 reads FNYEAQ (reference sequence). The CDR3 here is CASSPGGDEQYF. The CDR3 DNA reads TGTGCTAGCAGCCCTGGCGGAGACGAGCAGTACTTC.

This clonotype was counted ten times or more. The chain joins TRBV12-3 or TRBV12-4 to TRBJ2-1, with 10 bases aligning to TRBD2. V lost 6 bases and J lost 5; bases outside the gene matches: 4. The CDR3 covers 14 residues. This chain's CDR3 is CASRLGLANNEQFF. The CDR3 DNA reads TGTGCCAGCAGGCTGGGACTAGCGAACAATGAGCAGTTCTTC.

This clonotype was recorded a few times. The rearrangement links TRBV7-2 to TRBJ2-1, with TRBD2 as a possible D gene (6 bases). The CDR3 is 16 amino acids. Trimming took 5 bases from V and 4 from J, leaving 18 bases between them. Germline CDR1 and CDR2: SGHTA and FQGNSA. The CDR3, as DNA: TGTGCCAGCAGCCCGGGGAGGATACTATCTTACAATGAGCAGTTCTTC. Amino acids: CASSPGRILSYNEQFF.

The chain employs TRBV6-5 and TRBJ2-3; no reliable D call. Germline V lookup: CDR1 MNHEY, CDR2 SVGAGI. Deletions cut 2 bases from V and 0 bases from J, with 9 bases between. The CDR3 sequence is 15 residues long. CDR3 bases: TGTGCCAGCAGTTACAGAGCGCCCAGCACAGATACGCAGTATTTT. Its translation: CASSYRAPSTDTQYF.

Ten or more counts support this clonotype. The chain has TRBV12-3 or TRBV12-4 and TRBJ2-1; TRBD1 matches 9 bases. The junction had 11 bases not matched to a gene; V was cut back by 5 bases and J by 9 bases. This CDR3 comprises 15 residues. The CDR3 region has the DNA TGTGCCAGCAGTCCATCCGGGACAGGGACGCGTGAGCAGTTCTTC. Translating gives CASSPSGTGTREQFF.

There are many counts of this clonotype. The chain joins TRBV20-1 to TRBJ2-3, with D uncertain. This CDR3 contains 13 residues. V was pared by 1 base and J by 0 bases, with 5 bases between. From germline, CDR1 is DFQATT and CDR2 SNEGSKA (reference sequence). DNA for the CDR3: TGCAGTGCTAGAGTTTCTAGCACAGATACGCAGTATTTT. Translating it yields CSARVSSTDTQYF.